The subject of this entry is one TCR beta chain. The method was immunoSEQ multiplex PCR; TCRdb's version includes in-frame clones alone and lacks a portion of them. The sample contains 150,000 to 250,000 clones, 80% to 85% of which appear only once. The data derive from a study of blood T cell repertoires in COVID-19. Sequenced material: PBMCs or T cells enriched from blood (not recorded which). The sequence was collected from a man between 40 and 49 years old who had recovered from COVID-19.

The CDR3 coding sequence is TGTGCCAGCAGTCCTCACCTCTACGGTTCCTACGAGCAGTACTTC. Protein sequence: CASSPHLYGSYEQYF. V usage is TRBV28 and J usage is TRBJ2-7; D unresolved. V was trimmed by 5 bases and J by 1 base, leaving 15 bases between them. This CDR3 is 15 amino acids long. Germline assignment: CDR1 MDHEN and CDR2 SYDVKM.